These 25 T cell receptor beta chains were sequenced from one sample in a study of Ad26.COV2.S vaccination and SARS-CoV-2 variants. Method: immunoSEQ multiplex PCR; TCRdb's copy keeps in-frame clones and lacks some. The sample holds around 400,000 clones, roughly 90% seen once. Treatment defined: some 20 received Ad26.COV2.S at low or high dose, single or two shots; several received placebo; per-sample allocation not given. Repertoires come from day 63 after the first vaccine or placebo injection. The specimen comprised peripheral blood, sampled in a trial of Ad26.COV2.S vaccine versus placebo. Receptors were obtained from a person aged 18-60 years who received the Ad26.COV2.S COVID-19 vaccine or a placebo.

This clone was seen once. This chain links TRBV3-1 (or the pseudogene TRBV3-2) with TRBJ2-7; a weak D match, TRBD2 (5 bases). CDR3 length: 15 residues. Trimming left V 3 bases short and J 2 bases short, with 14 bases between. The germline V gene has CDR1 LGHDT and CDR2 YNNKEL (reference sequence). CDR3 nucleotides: TGTGCCAGCAGCCACGGGGTCAGTATAGCCTACGAGCAGTACTTC. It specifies CASSHGVSIAYEQYF.

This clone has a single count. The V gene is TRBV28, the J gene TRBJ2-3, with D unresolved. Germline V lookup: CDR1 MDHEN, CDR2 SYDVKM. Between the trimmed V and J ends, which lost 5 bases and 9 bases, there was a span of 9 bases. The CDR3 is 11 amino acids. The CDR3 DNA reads TGTGCCAGCAGTCCGCTTGAGACGCAGTATTTT. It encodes CASSPLETQYF.

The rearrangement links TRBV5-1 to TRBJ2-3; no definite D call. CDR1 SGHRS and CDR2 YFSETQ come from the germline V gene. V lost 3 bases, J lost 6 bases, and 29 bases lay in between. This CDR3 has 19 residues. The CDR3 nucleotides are TGCGCCAGCAGCTCGGGTCTGAGGCCCACTTCACCGCGCTTGGATACGCAGTATTTT. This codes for CASSSGLRPTSPRLDTQYF.

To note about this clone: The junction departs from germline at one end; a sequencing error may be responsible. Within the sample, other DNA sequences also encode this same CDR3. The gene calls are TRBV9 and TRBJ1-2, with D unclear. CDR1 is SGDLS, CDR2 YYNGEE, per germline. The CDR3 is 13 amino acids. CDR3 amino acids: CASSAIGNYGYTF. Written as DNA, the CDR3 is TGCGCCAGCAGCGCGATAGGTAACTATGGCTACACCTTC.

The CDR3, as DNA: TGTGCCAGTGCTAAAGCGGGAGGGCTATCCTACAATGAGCAGTTCTTC. Translation gives CASAKAGGLSYNEQFF. V gene TRBV27 combines with J gene TRBJ2-1; TRBD2 agrees at 10 bases. The CDR3 has 16 amino acids. Germline CDR1 MNHEY, CDR2 SMNVEV (reference sequence). V lost 9 bases to trimming and J lost 1 base; unmatched junction nucleotides: 9.

The CDR3 DNA reads TGTGCCAGCAGCCAAGTGACCCCGGGGGGTCAAGAGACCCAGTACTTC. Translating gives CASSQVTPGGQETQYF. V is TRBV3-1 (or the pseudogene TRBV3-2) and J is TRBJ2-5; 7 positions agree with TRBD2. Per germline, CDR1 LGHDT and CDR2 YNNKEL (reference sequence). This CDR3 is built from 16 residues. With V trimmed by 1 base and J by 2 bases, 7 bases remained unmatched.

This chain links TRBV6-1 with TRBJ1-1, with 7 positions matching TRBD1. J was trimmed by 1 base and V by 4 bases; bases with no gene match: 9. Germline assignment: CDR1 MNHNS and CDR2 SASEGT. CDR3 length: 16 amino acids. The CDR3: CASSVHTGEKNTEAFF. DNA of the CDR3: TGTGCCAGCAGTGTCCACACAGGGGAGAAGAACACTGAAGCTTTCTTT.

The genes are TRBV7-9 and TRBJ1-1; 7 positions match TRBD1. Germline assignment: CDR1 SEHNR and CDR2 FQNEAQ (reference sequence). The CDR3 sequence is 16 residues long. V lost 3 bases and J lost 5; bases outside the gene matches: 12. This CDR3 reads CASSFPRQGALTEAFF. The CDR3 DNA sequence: TGTGCCAGCAGCTTCCCGAGACAGGGCGCGTTAACTGAAGCTTTCTTT.

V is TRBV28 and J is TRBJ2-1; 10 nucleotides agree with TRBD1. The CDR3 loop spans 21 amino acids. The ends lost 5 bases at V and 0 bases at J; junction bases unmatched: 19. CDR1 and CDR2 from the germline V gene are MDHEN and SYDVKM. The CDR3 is CASSPLAGDRGALSSYNEQFF. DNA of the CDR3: TGTGCCAGCAGTCCCCTGGCCGGGGACAGGGGTGCGCTGAGCTCCTACAATGAGCAGTTCTTC.

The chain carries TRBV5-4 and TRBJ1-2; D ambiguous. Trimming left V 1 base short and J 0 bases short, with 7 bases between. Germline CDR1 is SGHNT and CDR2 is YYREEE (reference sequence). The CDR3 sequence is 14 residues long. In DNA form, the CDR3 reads TGTGCCAGCAGCTTGACACAATCTAACTATGGCTACACCTTC. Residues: CASSLTQSNYGYTF.

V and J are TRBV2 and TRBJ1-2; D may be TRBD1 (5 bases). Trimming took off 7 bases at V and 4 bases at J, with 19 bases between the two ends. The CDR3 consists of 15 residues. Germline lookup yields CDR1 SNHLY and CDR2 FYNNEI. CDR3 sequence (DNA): TGTGCCAGCACCGAGCAACAGGCGACGATCTATGGCTACACCTTC. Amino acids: CASTEQQATIYGYTF.

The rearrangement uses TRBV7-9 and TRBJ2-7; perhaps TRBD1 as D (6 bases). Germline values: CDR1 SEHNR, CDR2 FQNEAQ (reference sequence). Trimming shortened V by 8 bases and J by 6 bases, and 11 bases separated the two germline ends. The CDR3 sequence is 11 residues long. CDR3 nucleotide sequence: TGTGCCAGCTCAGGCAGGGGCGAGCAGTACTTC. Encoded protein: CASSGRGEQYF.

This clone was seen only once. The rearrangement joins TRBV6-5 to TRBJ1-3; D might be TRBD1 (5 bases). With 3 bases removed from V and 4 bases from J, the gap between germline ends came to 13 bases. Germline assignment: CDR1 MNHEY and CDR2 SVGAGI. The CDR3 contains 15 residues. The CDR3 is CASSYGGSSGNTIYF. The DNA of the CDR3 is TGTGCCAGCAGTTATGGGGGTTCGTCCGGAAACACCATATATTTT.

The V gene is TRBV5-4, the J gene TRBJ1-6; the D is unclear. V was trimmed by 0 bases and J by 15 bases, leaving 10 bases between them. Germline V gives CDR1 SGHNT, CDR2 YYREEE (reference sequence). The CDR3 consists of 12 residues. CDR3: CASSLDSRILHF. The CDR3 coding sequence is TGTGCCAGCAGCTTGGATAGTCGGATCCTCCACTTT. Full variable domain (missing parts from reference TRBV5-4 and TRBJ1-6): ETGVTQSPTHLIKTRGQQVTLRCSSQSGHNTVSWYQQALGQGPQFIFQYYREEENGRGNFPPRFSGLQFPNYSSELNVNALELDDSALYLCASSLDSRILHFGNGTRLTVT.

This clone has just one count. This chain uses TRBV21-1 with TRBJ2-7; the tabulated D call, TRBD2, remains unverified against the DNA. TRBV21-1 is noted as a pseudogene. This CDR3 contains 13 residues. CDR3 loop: CATGSMRTYEQYF. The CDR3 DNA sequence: TGTGCCACCGGGTCGATGAGGACCTACGAGCAGTACTTC.

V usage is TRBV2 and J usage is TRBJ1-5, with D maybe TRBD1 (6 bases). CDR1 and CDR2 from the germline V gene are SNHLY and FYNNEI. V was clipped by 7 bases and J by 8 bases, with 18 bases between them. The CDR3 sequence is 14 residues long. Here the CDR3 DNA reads TGTGCCAGCACTCGTACGGACAGAGGGGAGCCCCAGCATTTT. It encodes CASTRTDRGEPQHF. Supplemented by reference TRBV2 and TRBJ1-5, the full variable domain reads EPEVTQTPSHQVTQMGQEVILRCVPISNHLYFYWYRQILGQKVEFLVSFYNNEISEKSEIFDDQFSVERPDGSNFTLKIRSTKLEDSAMYFCASTRTDRGEPQHFGDGTRLSIL.

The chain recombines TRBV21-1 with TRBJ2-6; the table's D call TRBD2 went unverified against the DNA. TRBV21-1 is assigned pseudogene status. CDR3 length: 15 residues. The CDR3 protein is CASPRRVPGANVLTF. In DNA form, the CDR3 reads TGTGCCAGCCCCAGGAGGGTCCCTGGGGCCAACGTCCTGACTTTC.

The DNA of the CDR3 is TGTGCCAGCAGCCCCGCGGGAGGCCTCGGGGAGCTGTTTTTT. Its translation: CASSPAGGLGELFF. The chain couples TRBV6-2 or TRBV6-3 to TRBJ2-2; 8 bases align to TRBD2. CDR1 and CDR2 from the germline V gene are MNHEY and SVGEGT. With V trimmed by 6 bases and J by 7 bases, 7 bases remained unmatched. There are 14 residues in the CDR3.

CDR3 protein: CASSFTLDYGYTF. The DNA for the CDR3 is TGTGCCAGCAGTTTTACTTTGGACTATGGCTACACCTTC. The chain joins TRBV28 to TRBJ1-2; D remains ambiguous. The CDR3 is made up of 13 amino acids. Germline values: CDR1 MDHEN, CDR2 SYDVKM. The V end lost 3 bases, the J end lost 3 bases, and 8 bases lay between the germline ends.

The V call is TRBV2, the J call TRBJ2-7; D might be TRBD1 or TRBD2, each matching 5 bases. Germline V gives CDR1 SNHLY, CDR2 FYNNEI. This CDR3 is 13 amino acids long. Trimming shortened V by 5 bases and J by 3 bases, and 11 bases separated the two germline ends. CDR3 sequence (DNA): TGTGCCAGCAGTCTTGGGACCTTCTACGAGCAGTACTTC. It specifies CASSLGTFYEQYF. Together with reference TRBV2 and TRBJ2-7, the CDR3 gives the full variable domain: EPEVTQTPSHQVTQMGQEVILRCVPISNHLYFYWYRQILGQKVEFLVSFYNNEISEKSEIFDDQFSVERPDGSNFTLKIRSTKLEDSAMYFCASSLGTFYEQYFGPGTRLTVT.

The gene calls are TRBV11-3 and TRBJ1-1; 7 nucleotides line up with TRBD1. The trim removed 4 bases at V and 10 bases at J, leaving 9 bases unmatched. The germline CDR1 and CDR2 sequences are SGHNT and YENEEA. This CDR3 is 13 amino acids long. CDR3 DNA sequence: TGTGCCAGCAGCTCACGACAGGGCCCGGGAGCTTTCTTT. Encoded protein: CASSSRQGPGAFF.

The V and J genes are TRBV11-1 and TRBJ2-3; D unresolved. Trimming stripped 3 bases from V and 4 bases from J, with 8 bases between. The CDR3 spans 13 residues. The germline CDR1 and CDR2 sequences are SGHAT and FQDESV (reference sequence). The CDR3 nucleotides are TGTGCCAGCAGCTTCTCCAACCCAGATACGCAGTATTTT. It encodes CASSFSNPDTQYF.

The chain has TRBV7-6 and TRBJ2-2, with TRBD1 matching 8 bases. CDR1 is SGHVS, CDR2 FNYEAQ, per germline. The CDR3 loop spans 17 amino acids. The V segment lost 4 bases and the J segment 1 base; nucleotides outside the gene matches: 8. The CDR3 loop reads CASSSLPGQENTGELFF. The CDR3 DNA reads TGTGCCAGCAGCTCCCTACCGGGACAGGAGAACACCGGGGAGCTGTTTTTT.

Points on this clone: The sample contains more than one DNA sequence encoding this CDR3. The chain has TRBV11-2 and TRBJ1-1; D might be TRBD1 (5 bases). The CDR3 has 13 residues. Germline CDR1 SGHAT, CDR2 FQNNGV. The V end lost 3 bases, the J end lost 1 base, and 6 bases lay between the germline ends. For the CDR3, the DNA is TGTGCCAGCAGCTTTCAGGGGAACACTGAAGCTTTCTTT. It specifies CASSFQGNTEAFF.

The DNA of the CDR3 is TGTGCCTGGAGGGGACAGGGAAGCACTGAAGCTTTCTTT. The encoded protein is CAWRGQGSTEAFF. The rearrangement joins TRBV30 to TRBJ1-1, with 9 bases that match TRBD1. V was clipped by 3 bases and J by 4 bases; unmatched bases: 3. This CDR3 is 13 amino acids long. CDR1 is GTSNPN, CDR2 SVGIG, per germline (reference sequence).